This passage covers 31 T cell receptor beta chains from one sample sequenced in a study of shared clonotypes between healthy human individuals. Measured with immunoSEQ multiplex PCR; TCRdb has only the in-frame clones, and not every one. The table includes fewer than 3 million clones, about nine tenths detected once. Input material: naive CD4+ T cells from PBMCs. Subset defined: CD45RA+ positively selected. All receptors come from a man aged 18 to 29 in good health. Some clones in this sample may be carry-over from other donors' samples.

This CDR3 reads CASSRDRWEQYF. In DNA form, the CDR3 reads TGTGCCAGCAGTAGGGACAGATGGGAGCAGTACTTC. The chain is built from TRBV6-1 and TRBJ2-7, with 7 bases aligning to TRBD1. Germline values: CDR1 MNHNS, CDR2 SASEGT. This CDR3 is built from 12 residues. The V and J ends lost 5 bases and 7 bases, in that order; junction bases with no gene match: 5.

This chain links TRBV6-5 with TRBJ1-1, with D possibly TRBD1 on 5 matching bases. The CDR3 has 14 amino acids. Germline V lookup: CDR1 MNHEY, CDR2 SVGAGI. The V gene lost 6 bases and the J gene lost 6 bases, with 17 bases spanning the gap. Written as DNA, the CDR3 is TGTGCCAGCAGCCTCACCGGAGGGGCCGCTGAAGCTTTCTTT. Amino acid sequence: CASSLTGGAAEAFF.

About this clone itself: A junction end diverges from the germline sequence, so it may reflect a read error. This rearrangement joins TRBV7-9 to TRBJ2-7, with D perhaps TRBD2 (5 bases). From germline, CDR1 is SEHNR and CDR2 FQNEAQ (reference sequence). This CDR3 contains 13 residues. The CDR3 loop is CASSLAGSRVGSF. The CDR3 bases are TGTGCCAGCAGCTTAGCCGGATCGCGGGTCGGATCCTTC.

In its sample, this clone was seen once. The same CDR3 is also encoded by other DNA sequences in this sample. The gene calls are TRBV28 and TRBJ1-5; D possibly corresponds to TRBD1 (6 bases). Trimming shortened V by 5 bases and J by 3 bases, and 14 bases separated the two germline ends. The CDR3 is 15 amino acids. Per germline, CDR1 MDHEN and CDR2 SYDVKM. CDR3 DNA: TGTGCCAGCAGTGCCCCGGGGGGGCCCAATCAGCCCCAGCATTTT. Its translation: CASSAPGGPNQPQHF. Full variable domain (rest looked up from reference TRBV28 and TRBJ1-5): DVKVTQSSRYLVKRTGEKVFLECVQDMDHENMFWYRQDPGLGLRLIYFSYDVKMKEKGDIPEGYSVSREKKERFSLILESASTNQTSMYLCASSAPGGPNQPQHFGDGTRLSIL.

V usage is TRBV28 and J usage is TRBJ2-5; 13 bases agree with TRBD2. CDR1 is MDHEN and CDR2 is SYDVKM in the germline V gene. The J segment lost 2 bases and the V segment lost 5 bases, leaving 14 bases of the junction unmatched. The length of the CDR3 is 19 residues. For the CDR3, the DNA is TGTGCCAGCAGTGTTACCCCGGGACTAGCGGGAATGGGGCAAGAGACCCAGTACTTC. Translating gives CASSVTPGLAGMGQETQYF.

Of note for this clone: The sample carries other DNA sequences with the same CDR3. The genes are TRBV29-1 and TRBJ2-7; TRBD1 or TRBD2 may be the D gene (5 bases each). The CDR3 extends over 13 amino acids. V was shortened by 4 bases and J by 0 bases, with 10 bases between the two germline ends. CDR1 is SQVTM, CDR2 ANQGSEA, per germline. The CDR3 region is CSVAGRLSYEQYF. CDR3 in DNA: TGCAGCGTTGCGGGACGCCTCTCCTACGAGCAGTACTTC.

The J gene is TRBJ2-2, the V gene TRBV19, with D unclear. The CDR3 extends over 14 amino acids. The germline V gene encodes CDR1 LNHDA and CDR2 SQIVND (reference sequence). V was shortened by 5 bases and J by 0 bases, with 7 bases between the two germline ends. The chain's CDR3 is CASSGVANTGELFF. CDR3 coding DNA: TGTGCCAGTAGTGGGGTAGCGAACACCGGGGAGCTGTTTTTT.

The gene calls are TRBV7-3 and TRBJ1-5; TRBD1 is a possible D gene (5 bases). Trimming pared 2 bases from V and 7 bases from J, leaving 9 bases between. CDR1 is SGHTA and CDR2 is FQGTGA in the germline V gene. This CDR3 is built from 13 residues. The CDR3 DNA sequence: TGTGCCAGCAGCTTAGACAGAAGCCAGCCCCAGCATTTT. Its protein product is CASSLDRSQPQHF.

A note on this clone: Other DNA variants within this sample encode the same CDR3. The V call is TRBV5-1, the J call TRBJ1-1; D is unresolved. Trimming shortened V by 1 base and J by 1 base, and 5 bases separated the two germline ends. The CDR3 contains 13 residues. Germline V CDR1 and CDR2: SGHRS, YFSETQ. The CDR3 region has the DNA TGCGCCAGCAGCTTGCCAGGGAACACTGAAGCTTTCTTT. Translating it yields CASSLPGNTEAFF. Based on the CDR3 plus reference TRBV5-1 and TRBJ1-1, the full variable domain is KAGVTQTPRYLIKTRGQQVTLSCSPISGHRSVSWYQQTPGQGLQFLFEYFSETQRNKGNFPGRFSGRQFSNSRSEMNVSTLELGDSALYLCASSLPGNTEAFFGQGTRLTVV.

The chain combines TRBV25-1 with TRBJ1-2; D is unclear. The CDR3 extends over 12 amino acids. Trimming took 4 bases from V and 1 from J, leaving 4 bases between them. The germline V gene has CDR1 MGHDK and CDR2 SYGVNS. DNA of the CDR3: TGTGCCAGCAGTGTAAATAACTATGGCTACACCTTC. It yields the protein CASSVNNYGYTF.

The chain uses TRBV11-2 and TRBJ2-3; TRBD2 matches at 7 bases. V was pared by 5 bases and J by 4 bases, with 9 bases of the junction left unmatched. The CDR3 runs 15 residues. The germline gives CDR1 SGHAT, CDR2 FQNNGV. CDR3 protein: CASSPRELRPDTQYF. In DNA, the CDR3 is TGTGCCAGCAGCCCGCGGGAGCTACGGCCAGATACGCAGTATTTT. The whole variable domain, remainder taken from reference TRBV11-2 and TRBJ2-3, is EAGVAQSPRYKIIEKRQSVAFWCNPISGHATLYWYQQILGQGPKLLIQFQNNGVVDDSQLPKDRFSAERLKGVDSTLKIQPAKLEDSAVYLCASSPRELRPDTQYFGPGTRLTVL.

The chain couples TRBV5-8 to TRBJ2-7, with a weak D call TRBD2 (6 bases). The V gene's germline CDR1 is SGHTS and CDR2 YDEGEE. The CDR3 consists of 16 residues. V was shortened by 0 bases and J by 4 bases, with 17 bases between the two germline ends. In nucleotides, the CDR3 is TGTGCCAGCAGCTTGGGGGTCGGGGGTCCCTTTTACGAGCAGTACTTC. Amino acids: CASSLGVGGPFYEQYF.

This clone was seen more than once but under ten times. The rearrangement uses TRBV15 and TRBJ1-5; 7 bases match TRBD1. V lost 5 bases, J lost 0 bases, and 4 bases stayed unmatched. Germline CDR1 reads LNHNV; CDR2 reads YYDKDF (reference sequence). The CDR3 contains 15 residues. CDR3 coding DNA: TGTGCCACCAGCCCGACAGGGAATAGCAATCAGCCCCAGCATTTT. Translating it yields CATSPTGNSNQPQHF.

The rearrangement links TRBV5-1 to TRBJ1-4; D might be TRBD1 (6 bases). The CDR3 is 14 residues long. Germline loops: CDR1 SGHRS, CDR2 YFSETQ. The V end lost 7 bases, the J end lost 5 bases, and 15 bases lay between the germline ends. This CDR3 reads CASRGQSSNEKLFF. The CDR3 DNA sequence: TGCGCCAGCCGCGGACAGTCATCGAATGAAAAACTGTTTTTT.

This clone was seen a single time. The chain links TRBV2 to TRBJ2-7; a weak D match, TRBD2 (5 bases). V was shortened by 6 bases and J by 6 bases, with 12 bases between the two germline ends. CDR3 length: 12 residues. Germline CDR1 and CDR2: SNHLY and FYNNEI. CDR3 DNA: TGTGCCAGCAGGGAACGGGGTCGCGAGCAGTACTTC. As protein: CASRERGREQYF.

The J gene is TRBJ1-2, the V gene TRBV6-6; 8 bases line up with TRBD1. This CDR3 is built from 13 residues. The ends lost 5 bases at V and 8 bases at J; junction bases unmatched: 7. Germline loops: CDR1 MNHNY, CDR2 SVGAGI (reference sequence). DNA of the CDR3: TGTGCCAGCAGTAAACAGGGGGGAAGAGGCTACACCTTC. Amino acids: CASSKQGGRGYTF.

This clone appeared a single time. The rearrangement links TRBV28 to TRBJ1-2; 11 nucleotides align to TRBD1. Per germline, CDR1 MDHEN and CDR2 SYDVKM. V shed 4 bases and J 4 bases; nucleotides not matched to a gene: 5. The CDR3 consists of 15 residues. The CDR3: CASSWTGGAGYGYTF. As DNA, the CDR3 is TGTGCCAGCAGTTGGACAGGGGGCGCAGGCTATGGCTACACCTTC.

The rearrangement joins TRBV28 to TRBJ2-1; the match to TRBD2 covers 13 bases. CDR3 size: 13 residues. Germline CDR1 reads MDHEN; CDR2 reads SYDVKM. The DNA of the CDR3 is TGTCGGACTAGCGGGAGTCTGAACAATGAGCAGTTCTTC. It codes for CRTSGSLNNEQFF.

The chain uses TRBV18 and TRBJ2-3, with a weak D call TRBD1 (7 bases). The V gene lost 2 bases and the J gene lost 6 bases, with 15 bases spanning the gap. The CDR3 runs to 15 residues. Looked up from germline, CDR1 is KGHSH and CDR2 is LQKENI. The CDR3 sequence is CASSPGDWGQDTQYF. CDR3 bases: TGTGCCAGCTCACCAGGGGACTGGGGACAGGATACGCAGTATTTT.

This clone was counted once. The gene calls are TRBV11-3 and TRBJ2-3; D remains ambiguous. Trimming took 1 base from V and 5 from J, leaving 10 bases between them. Germline assignment: CDR1 SGHNT and CDR2 YENEEA. The length of the CDR3 is 14 residues. CDR3 region: CASSLGGALDTQYF. CDR3 nucleotide sequence: TGTGCCAGCAGCTTAGGCGGCGCGTTAGATACGCAGTATTTT.

The chain joins TRBV5-1 to TRBJ2-7; 8 bases are shared with TRBD1. After removal of 7 bases from V and 0 bases from J, the junction contained 9 bases not matched to a gene. CDR3 length equals 15 residues. Germline-derived CDR1 and CDR2 are SGHRS and YFSETQ. CDR3 loop: CASRSPGTGSYEQYF. The DNA for the CDR3 is TGCGCCAGCCGCTCACCCGGGACAGGCTCCTACGAGCAGTACTTC.

The rearrangement uses TRBV7-2 and TRBJ2-1; D remains ambiguous. The CDR3 loop spans 12 amino acids. Looked up from germline, CDR1 is SGHTA and CDR2 is FQGNSA. The V gene lost 3 bases and the J gene lost 9 bases, with 9 bases spanning the gap. In nucleotides, the CDR3 is TGTGCCAGCAGCTTGGGTTTGGGTGAGCAGTTCTTC. Translating it yields CASSLGLGEQFF.

The chain carries TRBV28 and TRBJ2-6; tentatively, D is TRBD1 or TRBD2 (5 bases each). The germline V gene encodes CDR1 MDHEN and CDR2 SYDVKM. With 5 bases removed from V and 9 bases from J, the gap between germline ends came to 14 bases. The CDR3 extends over 14 amino acids. CDR3 coding DNA: TGTGCCAGCAGTATCCCCCGGGACCACAACGTCCTGACTTTC. Its protein product is CASSIPRDHNVLTF.

The chain joins TRBV28 to TRBJ1-2; 7 positions match TRBD1. V lost 5 bases to trimming and J lost 4 bases; unmatched junction nucleotides: 4. Germline V CDR1 and CDR2: MDHEN, SYDVKM. The CDR3 extends over 13 amino acids. The CDR3 here is CASSPGQIYGYTF. The DNA for the CDR3 is TGTGCCAGCAGTCCGGGACAGATCTATGGCTACACCTTC.

The chain recombines TRBV27 with TRBJ2-5, with D perhaps TRBD2 (6 bases). The J call may not be correct, given that the DNA end is closer to TRBJ2-7. Per the germline V gene, CDR1 is MNHEY and CDR2 is SMNVEV (reference sequence). The CDR3 has 14 residues. The CDR3 sequence is CASSTPRERGEQYF. The CDR3 nucleotides read TGTGCCAGCAGCACCCCCCGGGAGCGCGGCGAGCAGTACTTC.

The V and J genes are TRBV2 and TRBJ2-1; 9 bases map to TRBD2. Trimming cost V 5 bases and J 6 bases; bases outside gene matches: 11. Germline CDR1 and CDR2: SNHLY and FYNNEI. This CDR3 is 16 amino acids long. For the CDR3, the DNA is TGTGCCAGCAGTCCTAAGCGAGCGGGAGGAATCAATGAGCAGTTCTTC. This encodes CASSPKRAGGINEQFF.

This sequence joins TRBV30 and TRBJ1-5; unclear D gene. This CDR3 has 13 amino acids. Between the trimmed V and J ends, which lost 2 bases and 4 bases, there was a span of 9 bases. The germline V gene has CDR1 GTSNPN and CDR2 SVGIG (reference sequence). The CDR3 protein is CAWSHGPNQPQHF. CDR3 nucleotides: TGTGCCTGGAGTCACGGGCCGAATCAGCCCCAGCATTTT.

The V call is TRBV27, the J call TRBJ2-6; 12 nucleotides line up with TRBD1. Trimming at V came to 7 bases and at J to 4 bases, leaving 8 bases not matched to a gene. The CDR3 is 17 residues long. CDR1 MNHEY and CDR2 SMNVEV come from the germline V gene (reference sequence). The CDR3 loop is CASTQGQGAPGANVLTF. DNA for the CDR3: TGTGCCAGCACCCAGGGACAGGGGGCGCCCGGGGCCAACGTCCTGACTTTC.

This clone has only a few counts. The V gene is TRBV25-1, the J gene TRBJ2-3; unclear D gene. The CDR3 extends over 12 amino acids. Germline V gives CDR1 MGHDK, CDR2 SYGVNS. V shed 3 bases and J shed 1 base, with 2 bases lying between them. The CDR3 bases are TGTGCCAGCAGTGACCGCACAGATACGCAGTATTTT. It yields the protein CASSDRTDTQYF.

This clone has only one observation. The same CDR3 also results from other DNA sequences found in this sample. The J gene is TRBJ2-5, the V gene TRBV7-3, with D perhaps matching TRBD2 (6 bases). The CDR3 length is 15 residues. Trimming shortened V by 2 bases and J by 4 bases, and 14 bases separated the two germline ends. Germline V CDR1 and CDR2: SGHTA, FQGTGA. CDR3 residues: CASSLLGGGGETQYF. CDR3 nucleotides: TGTGCCAGCAGCTTACTGGGGGGAGGTGGAGAGACCCAGTACTTC.

V and J are TRBV18 and TRBJ1-3, with D tentatively TRBD1 (5 bases). The CDR3 is 16 amino acids. Trimming left V 3 bases short and J 2 bases short, with 14 bases between. CDR1 is KGHSH, CDR2 LQKENI, per germline. The CDR3 loop reads CASSPQDSGAGNTIYF. Written as DNA, the CDR3 is TGTGCCAGCTCACCTCAAGACAGTGGAGCTGGAAACACCATATATTTT.